The 25 T cell receptor beta chains below come from one sample, sequenced in a study of T cell responses to AZD1222 COVID-19 vaccine. Sequencing used immunoSEQ multiplex PCR; TCRdb keeps in-frame clones, though not all of them. The table shows 79,000 or so clones, with about nine tenths occurring only once. This sample comprised peripheral blood, obtained 28 days after the second AZD1222 dose. The receptors here all came from an adult who received the AZD1222 COVID-19 vaccine.

V usage is TRBV7-9 and J usage is TRBJ2-3, with TRBD1 matching over 7 bases. CDR3 length: 15 residues. The germline gives CDR1 SEHNR, CDR2 FQNEAQ (reference sequence). The ends lost 3 bases at V and 4 bases at J; junction bases unmatched: 7. The CDR3 spells CASSLVGGAPDTQYF. The CDR3 nucleotides read TGTGCCAGCAGCTTGGTAGGGGGCGCCCCAGATACGCAGTATTTT.

Of note for this clone: One end of the junction varies from germline; a read error may be responsible. The V and J genes are TRBV7-7 and TRBJ2-1, with 9 positions matching TRBD1. Germline CDR1 SSHAT, CDR2 FNYEAQ (reference sequence). CDR3 length: 17 residues. The CDR3 sequence is CASSYRPDGTGYNEQFF. The CDR3 DNA follows: TGTGCTAGCAGCTATAGACCGGACGGGACAGGGTACAATGAGCAGTTCTTC. The variable domain in full, completed from reference TRBV7-7 and TRBJ2-1, reads GAGVSQSPRYKVTKRGQDVTLRCDPISSHATLYWYQQALGQGPEFLTYFNYEAQPDKSGLPSDRFSAERPEGSISTLTIQRTEQRDSAMYRCASSYRPDGTGYNEQFFGPGTRLTVL.

This CDR3 reads CASSQVFRGQGAYEQYF. Here the CDR3 DNA reads TGCGCCAGCAGCCAAGTATTCCGGGGACAGGGGGCCTACGAGCAGTACTTC. This chain joins TRBV4-1 and TRBJ2-7; 11 bases agree with TRBD1. V trimming: 1 base; J trimming: 2 bases; junction bases outside the gene matches: 7. CDR1 is MGHRA, CDR2 YSYEKL, per germline. CDR3 length: 17 residues.

J is TRBJ2-3 and V is TRBV4-1, with no clear D. There are 13 residues in the CDR3. V lost 0 bases and J lost 3, with 4 bases in between. Germline V lookup: CDR1 MGHRA, CDR2 YSYEKL. CDR3 nucleotides: TGCGCCAGCAGCCAAGAGAGAACAGATACGCAGTATTTT. This codes for CASSQERTDTQYF.

The chain carries TRBV12-3 or TRBV12-4 and TRBJ2-1; maybe TRBD2 (5 bases). V lost 5 bases and J lost 3, with 8 bases in between. This CDR3 region has 13 residues. CDR3 nucleotides: TGTGCCAGCAGTGGAGAGGGCTACAATGAGCAGTTCTTC. This sequence encodes CASSGEGYNEQFF.

The chain carries TRBV6-5 and TRBJ1-2, with D uncertain. Germline lookup yields CDR1 MNHEY and CDR2 SVGAGI. V was cut by 0 bases and J by 5 bases, with 10 bases left in between. This CDR3 comprises 14 residues. CDR3 DNA sequence: TGTGCCAGCAGTTACTCGTGGGAGATGTATGGCTACACCTTC. Residues: CASSYSWEMYGYTF.

This clone was observed a few times. The junction departs from germline at one end; a sequencing error may be responsible. This chain uses TRBV7-7 with TRBJ2-2, with D possibly matching TRBD1 (6 bases). The CDR3 extends over 14 amino acids. Germline V CDR1 and CDR2: SSHAT, FNYEAQ (reference sequence). The CDR3 spells CASSTDSLSGELFF. Written as DNA, the CDR3 is TGTGCTAGCAGCACGGACAGTCTATCAGGGGAGCTGTTTTTT. The full variable domain, in which reference TRBV7-7 and TRBJ2-2 provide the parts outside the CDR3, is GAGVSQSPRYKVTKRGQDVTLRCDPISSHATLYWYQQALGQGPEFLTYFNYEAQPDKSGLPSDRFSAERPEGSISTLTIQRTEQRDSAMYRCASSTDSLSGELFFGEGSRLTVL.

V gene TRBV14 combines with J gene TRBJ1-2, with D hard to call. CDR1 SGHDN and CDR2 FVKESK come from the germline V gene. The CDR3 is made up of 15 amino acids. V lost 1 base, J lost 11 bases, and 20 bases lay in between. The CDR3: CASSQVGTDTIRYTF. The DNA of the CDR3 is TGTGCCAGCAGCCAAGTCGGCACCGACACCATTCGTTACACCTTC.

The chain is built from TRBV7-2 and TRBJ2-5, with 8 bases fitting TRBD2. The CDR3 runs to 16 residues. The germline V gene encodes CDR1 SGHTA and CDR2 FQGNSA. The V and J ends lost 4 bases and 4 bases, in that order; junction bases with no gene match: 11. CDR3 nucleotide sequence: TGTGCCAGCAGCTCCGAAATTTCGCGGGGGGCAGAGACCCAGTACTTC. Translating it yields CASSSEISRGAETQYF. Looking up the rest from reference TRBV7-2 and TRBJ2-5 gives the full variable domain: GAGVSQSPSNKVTEKGKDVELRCDPISGHTALYWYRQSLGQGLEFLIYFQGNSAPDKSGLPSDRFSAERTGGSVSTLTIQRTQQEDSAVYLCASSSEISRGAETQYFGPGTRLLVL.

The chain links TRBV19 to TRBJ2-5; TRBD2 agrees at 11 bases. Trimming cost V 6 bases and J 9 bases; bases outside gene matches: 9. This CDR3 has 14 amino acids. CDR1 is LNHDA, CDR2 SQIVND, per germline (reference sequence). CDR3 DNA sequence: TGTGCCAGTAGAGAAGGGACTAGCGGCGAGGCCCAGTACTTC. Its protein is CASREGTSGEAQYF.

J is TRBJ2-6 and V is TRBV5-6; D may be TRBD1 (5 bases). Germline CDR1 SGHDT, CDR2 YYEEEE. Trimming removed 1 base from V and 0 bases from J, with 8 bases in between. This CDR3 spans 16 amino acids. The CDR3 DNA reads as TGTGCCAGCAGCTTGTTTCAGGGCTCTGGGGCCAACGTCCTGACTTTC. Translation gives CASSLFQGSGANVLTF.

The table lists this clone with a few counts. The chain couples TRBV6-4 to TRBJ2-3, with D possibly being TRBD2 (7 bases). The germline V gene encodes CDR1 MRHNA and CDR2 SNTAGT. Trimming pared 3 bases from V and 4 bases from J, leaving 14 bases between. The CDR3 runs 15 residues. Here the CDR3 DNA reads TGTGCCAGCAGTGAAAGAGGGGGGGGTGCAGATACGCAGTATTTT. Protein sequence: CASSERGGGADTQYF.

The rearrangement uses TRBV13 and TRBJ2-7; D may be TRBD1 or TRBD2 (6 bases each). Per germline, CDR1 PRHDT and CDR2 FYEKMQ (reference sequence). The CDR3 spans 16 residues. V gave up 4 bases and J gave up 3 bases, with 19 bases separating them. The CDR3 spells CASSSWTALGGYEQYF. CDR3 DNA: TGTGCCAGCAGCTCCTGGACAGCTCTGGGGGGCTACGAGCAGTACTTC.

There are a few counts of this clone. The chain couples TRBV19 to TRBJ1-5, with no clear D. The germline V gene encodes CDR1 LNHDA and CDR2 SQIVND (reference sequence). The CDR3 spans 15 residues. The germline V and J ends were trimmed by 4 bases and 3 bases, with 13 bases remaining between them. The CDR3 is CASSSGIVDNQPQHF. The CDR3 DNA reads as TGTGCCAGTAGTAGTGGGATAGTAGACAATCAGCCCCAGCATTTT.

The chain is built from TRBV15 and TRBJ2-5; 8 nucleotides line up with TRBD2. Looked up from germline, CDR1 is LNHNV and CDR2 is YYDKDF (reference sequence). Germline trimming cut 1 base from V and 2 bases from J; bases unmatched to any gene: 6. The CDR3 is 16 residues long. CDR3 in amino acids: CATSRVAGGTQETQYF. In DNA, the CDR3 is TGTGCCACCAGCAGAGTTGCGGGGGGAACACAAGAGACCCAGTACTTC.

The V gene is TRBV5-1, the J gene TRBJ2-7; 8 positions agree with TRBD1. The germline V gene encodes CDR1 SGHRS and CDR2 YFSETQ. CDR3 length: 16 residues. The trim removed 0 bases at V and 3 bases at J, leaving 8 bases unmatched. The CDR3 DNA reads TGCGCCAGCAGCTTGGACCGGGACAGGCACCGCTACGAGCAGTACTTC. Residues: CASSLDRDRHRYEQYF.

This clone has only one observation. The chain couples TRBV3-1 (or the pseudogene TRBV3-2) to TRBJ1-1, with D uncertain. Germline loops: CDR1 LGHDT, CDR2 YNNKEL (reference sequence). The CDR3 covers 12 residues. Trimming left V 2 bases short and J 3 bases short, with 4 bases between. The chain's CDR3 is CASSQQHTEAFF. CDR3 nucleotide sequence: TGTGCCAGCAGCCAACAGCACACTGAAGCTTTCTTT.

V gene TRBV18 combines with J gene TRBJ1-4; a weak D match, TRBD1 (5 bases). Trimming took 3 bases from V and 5 from J, leaving 7 bases between them. Germline-derived CDR1 and CDR2 are KGHSH and LQKENI. The CDR3 is 13 residues long. CDR3 sequence (DNA): TGTGCCAGCTCACCTAGACAGAATGAAAAACTGTTTTTT. Translation: CASSPRQNEKLFF.

V is TRBV6-5 and J is TRBJ1-6, with a tentative D call TRBD1 (5 bases). V was trimmed by 2 bases and J by 7 bases, leaving 9 bases between them. Germline V gives CDR1 MNHEY, CDR2 SVGAGI. This CDR3 has 14 amino acids. CDR3 sequence reads: CASSYDSGNSPLHF. The CDR3 DNA reads as TGTGCCAGCAGTTACGACAGTGGAAATTCACCCCTCCACTTT.

This clone was counted a single time. The chain is built from TRBV29-1 and TRBJ2-7, with 10 bases that match TRBD2. There are 13 residues in the CDR3. V lost 7 bases, J lost 2 bases, and 5 bases stayed unmatched. Germline V gives CDR1 SQVTM, CDR2 ANQGSEA. DNA of the CDR3: TGCAGCGCCGGCGGACTAGCGGCCTACGAGCAGTACTTC. It specifies CSAGGLAAYEQYF.

The chain carries TRBV7-8 and TRBJ2-1; the match to TRBD2 covers 8 bases. This CDR3 has 17 amino acids. Unmatched junction bases numbered 13, after V lost 5 bases and J lost 4 bases. Germline loops: CDR1 SGHVS, CDR2 FQNEAQ. CDR3 DNA: TGTGCCAGCAGCCGTAGATTCGGGGGGGCCTTATACAATGAGCAGTTCTTC. This gives the protein CASSRRFGGALYNEQFF.

The rearrangement uses TRBV29-1 and TRBJ2-2; TRBD1 might be the D (6 bases). Germline values: CDR1 SQVTM, CDR2 ANQGSEA. The CDR3 contains 12 residues. V was shortened by 7 bases and J by 5 bases, with 11 bases between the two germline ends. DNA for the CDR3: TGCAGCGGACAACAGGGAACCGGGGAGCTGTTTTTT. This sequence encodes CSGQQGTGELFF.

The chain has TRBV10-1 and TRBJ2-7; D call uncertain. Per the germline V gene, CDR1 is WNHNN and CDR2 is SYGVQD (reference sequence). This CDR3 spans 14 amino acids. Trimming pared 3 bases from V and 3 bases from J, leaving 12 bases between. The CDR3 spells CASSEGPTNYEQYF. The CDR3 DNA reads as TGCGCCAGCAGTGAAGGCCCGACGAACTACGAGCAGTACTTC.

This chain links TRBV28 with TRBJ2-7, with TRBD1 matching 7 bases. Trimming removed 5 bases from V and 1 base from J; junction bases left unmatched: 14. The CDR3 is made up of 17 amino acids. Germline-derived CDR1 and CDR2 are MDHEN and SYDVKM. The CDR3 region is CASSRQGAHVVSYEQYF. DNA of the CDR3: TGTGCCAGCAGTAGACAGGGTGCACATGTCGTTTCCTACGAGCAGTACTTC.

This sequence joins TRBV30 and TRBJ2-3; weak D call: TRBD2 (6 bases). V lost 1 base to trimming and J lost 1 base, with 21 bases between them. Germline CDR1 and CDR2: GTSNPN and SVGIG (reference sequence). The CDR3 runs 18 residues. The CDR3 is CAWSGGTRWAKGTDTQYF. In nucleotides, the CDR3 is TGTGCCTGGAGTGGCGGGACCAGGTGGGCTAAGGGCACAGATACGCAGTATTTT.